This is a list of T cell receptor beta chains from one sample in a study of blood T cell repertoires in COVID-19. The protocol was immunoSEQ multiplex PCR, while the TCRdb copy is restricted to in-frame clones and leaves out a portion. The sample lists more than 200,000 clones, around nine tenths occurring once. The sample taken for sequencing was PBMCs or T cells enriched from blood (not recorded which). The receptors stem from a woman aged 18-29 years who had recovered from COVID-19. Each CDR3 is given with its conserved first and last residue. The D gene is left open where the match is weak. Clone size is shown for a subset of rows, as once, few, many or a class of expanded clone.

d_gene | abundance | j_gene | v_gene | CDR3nt | CDR3aa
. | . | TRBJ1-3 | TRBV3-1/TRBV3-2 | TGTGCCAGCAGCCAGGTAGAAAACACCATATATTTT | CASSQVENTIYF
TRBD2 | . | TRBJ2-5 | TRBV3-1/TRBV3-2 | TGTGCCAGCAGCCAAGTACCGAGGTCAGCGGGGAGAGAAGAGACCCAGTACTTC | CASSQVPRSAGREETQYF
TRBD1 | once | TRBJ2-2 | TRBV6-5 | TGTGCCAGCAAGCTAGGGGGCACGAACACCGGGGAGCTGTTTTTT | CASKLGGTNTGELFF
. | . | TRBJ2-7 | TRBV27 | TGTGCCAGCAGTTTAGATCGCAGGTACGAGCAGTACTTC | CASSLDRRYEQYF
TRBD1 | once | TRBJ1-3 | TRBV18 | TGTGCCAGCTCTGGGGACAGCATACTGGGAAACACCATATATTTT | CASSGDSILGNTIYF
. | . | TRBJ1-3 | TRBV5-4 | TGTGCCAGCAGCTCAGCAGGGCATGGAAACACCATATATTTT | CASSSAGHGNTIYF
. | . | TRBJ1-1 | TRBV11-2 | TGTGCCAGCAGCTTAGTGTCGGGGGGGAACACTGAAGCTTTCTTT | CASSLVSGGNTEAFF
TRBD2 | . | TRBJ2-6 | TRBV7-9 | TGTGCCACCATGGGGGGGGACGCTGGGGCCAACGTCCTGACTTTC | CATMGGDAGANVLTF
TRBD1 | . | TRBJ2-1 | TRBV24-1 | TGTGCCACCGGAAGAACAGGGGGCGCGTTCAATGAGCAGTTCTTC | CATGRTGGAFNEQFF
TRBD1 | . | TRBJ1-1 | TRBV27 | TGTGCCAGCAGGGGACAGGGGGCAGGTACTGAAGCTTTCTTT | CASRGQGAGTEAFF
TRBD2 | . | TRBJ2-3 | TRBV5-1 | TGCGCCAGCAGCGGGGGGGGCCTAGCGGGAGCCGATACGCAGTATTTT | CASSGGGLAGADTQYF
. | . | TRBJ2-7 | TRBV4-2 | TGTGCCAGCAGCCAAGAAAGGGCGGGCCTCTCCTACGAGCAGTACTTC | CASSQERAGLSYEQYF
. | . | TRBJ2-4 | TRBV20-1 | TGCAGTGCTAGTATGGTAACCTACACACGAAGGGGTAACATTCAGTACTTC | CSASMVTYTRRGNIQYF
. | . | TRBJ2-7 | TRBV6-2/TRBV6-3 | TGTGCCAGCAGTTGGTACTGGGCAACAATCTACGAGCAGTACTTC | CASSWYWATIYEQYF
. | . | TRBJ1-3 | TRBV5-1 | TGCGCCAGCAGCTTAGGAGGCCCCAGCTCTGGAAACACCATATATTTT | CASSLGGPSSGNTIYF
. | . | TRBJ1-3 | TRBV19 | TGTGCCAGTAGTATCTTCCTTGTGGAGGCTCCTGGAAACACCATATATTTT | CASSIFLVEAPGNTIYF
. | once | TRBJ1-2 | TRBV28 | TGTGCCAGCAGTTCCGTCGGAGGGGGCTACACCTTC | CASSSVGGGYTF
. | . | TRBJ2-2 | TRBV11-3 | TGTGCCAGCAGCTCAAACACCGGGGAGCTGTTTTTT | CASSSNTGELFF
TRBD2 | . | TRBJ2-1 | TRBV19 | TGTGCCAGTACGCGGGGGGGATTCGATGAGCAGTTCTTC | CASTRGGFDEQFF
. | . | TRBJ2-6 | TRBV14 | TGTGCCAGCAGACACACAAGCGCTGGGGCCAACGTCCTGACTTTC | CASRHTSAGANVLTF
TRBD2 | once | TRBJ2-1 | TRBV28 | TGTGCCAGCAGTTTAAACCTGGCGGGAGGCTCAGACAATGAGCAGTTCTTC | CASSLNLAGGSDNEQFF
TRBD1 | . | TRBJ1-1 | TRBV5-5 | TGTGCCAGCAGCTTGACAGGGGAACTCCATGAAGCTTTCTTT | CASSLTGELHEAFF
. | . | TRBJ1-2 | TRBV19 | TGTGCCAGTAGTATAGGGCAGGGAAACTATGGCTACACCTTC | CASSIGQGNYGYTF
. | . | TRBJ1-2 | TRBV7-9 | TGTGCCAGCAGCTTAGCAGGGGACTATGGCTACACCTTC | CASSLAGDYGYTF
. | . | TRBJ2-5 | TRBV5-1 | TGCGCCAGCAGCTTGGACAGGGTCCAGTACTTC | CASSLDRVQYF
. | . | TRBJ2-3 | TRBV27 | TGTGCCAGCAGGGAGGTGGGCACAGATACGCAGTATTTT | CASREVGTDTQYF
. | . | TRBJ2-7 | TRBV5-4 | TGTGCCAGCAGCTTGAAGGGGGAGGGGGTCTACGAGCAGTACTTC | CASSLKGEGVYEQYF
TRBD2 | once | TRBJ2-5 | TRBV5-8 | TGTGCCAGCAGCGCGGGACTAGCACACCAAGAGACCCAGTACTTC | CASSAGLAHQETQYF
TRBD1 | . | TRBJ1-4 | TRBV5-1 | TGCGCCAGCAGCTTACCAGGGGGTCCTAATGAAAAACTGTTTTTT | CASSLPGGPNEKLFF
. | . | TRBJ1-2 | TRBV6-2/TRBV6-3 | TGTGCCAGCAGTCCAGGACCCCGGGACTACTATGGCTACACCTTC | CASSPGPRDYYGYTF
. | . | TRBJ1-6 | TRBV20-1 | TGCAGTGCTGGACAAGATTCACCCCTCCACTTT | CSAGQDSPLHF
. | . | TRBJ1-5 | TRBV15 | TGTGCCACCAGGAGACCTGATCAGCCCCAGCATTTT | CATRRPDQPQHF
TRBD1 | . | TRBJ2-7 | TRBV7-8 | TGTGCCAGCAGTTCGTTACAGGGGAACGAGCAGTACTTC | CASSSLQGNEQYF
. | . | TRBJ2-1 | TRBV3-1/TRBV3-2 | TGTGCCAGCAGCCAAGGGAGTGATCTGAGTCAGCAGTTCTTC | CASSQGSDLSQQFF
TRBD2 | . | TRBJ2-3 | TRBV4-2 | TGTGCCAGCAGCCAAGATGTGCGGGGGGGCCGTCCCGGCACAGATACGCAGTATTTT | CASSQDVRGGRPGTDTQYF